The entry that follows covers one T cell receptor (beta chain) sequence. Antigen unknown. The record originates from a study of vaccination effects on CD4 cells after COVID-19. Profiling relied on immunoSEQ multiplex PCR, and the TCRdb table lists in-frame clones only, not all of them. The sample includes around 15,000 clones, approximately 80% of them seen just once. This CDR3 region has 14 residues. V lost 3 bases and J lost 3, with 12 bases in between. Germline assignment: CDR1 KGHSH and CDR2 LQKENI. Antigen-specific CD4+ T cells expanded by the ViraFEST assay with viral peptide pools were then sequenced. Cells that had been cultured for 10 days were the source of isolated CD4+ T cells. Two doses of BNT162b2 or mRNA-1273 vaccine were administered to participants.

This rearrangement joins TRBV18 to TRBJ2-7; either TRBD1 or TRBD2 may supply D (5 bases each). The input for sequencing was CD4+ T cells from PBMCs cultured with HCoV-NL63 spike peptides, taken after COVID-19 vaccination. The receptor was isolated from a human donor who received a COVID-19 vaccine. Here the CDR3 reads CASSPGASHYEQYF. The CDR3 DNA reads TGTGCCAGCTCACCTGGGGCTAGCCACTACGAGCAGTACTTC.